The text below deals with one TCR beta chain. Which antigen it targets is not known. It has no much larger one-base neighbor in the sample; base qualities were not kept. The sample originates from a study of OX40 agonist ivuxolimab in advanced cancers. For the study in its entirety: Ivuxolimab was an agonistic, fully human IgG2 monoclonal antibody directed against OX40 (CD134), a costimulatory receptor. Intravenous ivuxolimab was administered to patients every 2 weeks at six dose levels: 0.01, 0.1, 0.3, 1.5, 3 and 10 mg/kg. Of the roughly 54 patients in dose escalation, some 19 had hepatocellular carcinoma, some 15 had melanoma, 9 had renal cell carcinoma and 9 had head and neck cancer. The dose-escalation cohort was 82.7% male with a mean age of about 58 years, ranging from about 20 to 85. Patients were allowed to have had prior anti-PD-1, anti-PD-L1 or anti-CTLA-4 therapy, and around 40% of the dose-escalation patients had previously received checkpoint inhibitors. Three dose-escalation patients achieved partial responses, one with hepatocellular carcinoma and two with cutaneous melanoma. Peripheral TCRbeta sequencing aimed to test whether ivuxolimab altered TCR sequence diversity and caused clonal T-cell expansion. The monotherapy dose-escalation portion (N of about 49 patients) of the phase I ivuxolimab trial is reported in the paper.

Overall results and qualifications from the work: After ivuxolimab, CD8+ T cells had more expanded clones than CD4+ T cells on average. At doses of 0.1 to 3.0 mg/kg, clonal expansion of both CD4+ and CD8+ T cells in blood was seen between baseline and week 6. The antigen specificity of the clonally expanded peripheral T cells was not determined. Low levels of normalized T-cell clonal expansion were also seen in some nonresponding patients. Partial responders in the 0.1-3.0 mg/kg groups had among the lowest normalized peripheral clonal expansion, especially among CD8+ T cells.

To sequence the TCRbeta CDR3 region, genomic DNA was isolated from the sorted cells. TCRbeta CDR3 regions were sequenced using the immunoSEQ Assay. Held by TCRdb, this immuneACCESS table contains in-frame sequences only and omits some clones. Under half of the omission traces to an unresolved V gene where checked; the cause of the rest is unknown. The table for this sample lists some 97,000 clones; approximately 90% of them were counted only once. The ten largest make up under 0.65% of the sample. The trial excluded patients who had a history of autoimmune disease or were on systemic immunosuppression. Peripheral blood for TCR sequencing was collected from all dose cohorts at baseline, on cycle 4 day 1, and on cycle 7 day 1. The samples were drawn from a first-in-human, open-label, multicenter phase I dose-escalation trial of ivuxolimab. Adults with locally advanced or metastatic head and neck squamous cell, hepatocellular, melanoma or renal cell carcinoma were enrolled in the trial. CD4+ and CD8+ T cells were sorted separately from peripheral blood before TCR sequencing.

The sequencing used CD4+ or CD8+ T cells sorted from blood, collected in a trial of the OX40 agonist ivuxolimab. The receptor's source is an adult with an advanced solid tumor such as melanoma, head and neck, liver or kidney cancer.

The DNA sequence is as follows: TGCGCCAGCATAGCGGGGGAGGGGTACAATGAGCAGTTCTTC. Translated, this is CASIAGEGYNEQFF. The rearrangement combines TRBV5-1 with TRBJ2-1; the junction holds 9 bases that match TRBD2. Its CDR3 holds 14 amino acids, cysteine through phenylalanine. Only the CDR3 region is kept as DNA, spanning 42 bases read in frame from base 1. V ends up 6 bases short and J 4 bases short, with an unmatched junction base count of 5. The germline V gene encodes CDR1 SGHRS and CDR2 YFSETQ.